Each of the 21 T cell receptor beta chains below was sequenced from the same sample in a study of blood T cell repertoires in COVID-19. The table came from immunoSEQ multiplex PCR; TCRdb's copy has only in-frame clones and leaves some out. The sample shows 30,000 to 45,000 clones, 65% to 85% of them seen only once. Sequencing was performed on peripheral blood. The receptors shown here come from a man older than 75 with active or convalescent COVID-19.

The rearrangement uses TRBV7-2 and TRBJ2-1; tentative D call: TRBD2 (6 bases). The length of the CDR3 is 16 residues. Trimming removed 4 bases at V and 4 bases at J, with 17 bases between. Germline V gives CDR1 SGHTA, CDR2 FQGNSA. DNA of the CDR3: TGTGCCAGCAGCTCCTCGGATAGCGGAAAGTACAATGAGCAGTTCTTC. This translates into CASSSSDSGKYNEQFF.

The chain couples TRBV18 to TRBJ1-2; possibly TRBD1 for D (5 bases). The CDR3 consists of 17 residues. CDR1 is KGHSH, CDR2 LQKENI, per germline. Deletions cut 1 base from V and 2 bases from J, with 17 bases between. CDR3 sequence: CASSPQQITKGNYGYTF. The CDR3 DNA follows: TGTGCCAGCTCACCACAACAGATAACTAAGGGGAACTATGGCTACACCTTC.

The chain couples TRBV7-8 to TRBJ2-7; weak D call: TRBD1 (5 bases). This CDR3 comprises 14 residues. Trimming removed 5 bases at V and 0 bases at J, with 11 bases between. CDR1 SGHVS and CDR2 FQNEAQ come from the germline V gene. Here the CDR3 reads CASSPTVLSYEQYF. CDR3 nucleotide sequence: TGTGCCAGCAGCCCGACAGTCCTCTCCTACGAGCAGTACTTC.

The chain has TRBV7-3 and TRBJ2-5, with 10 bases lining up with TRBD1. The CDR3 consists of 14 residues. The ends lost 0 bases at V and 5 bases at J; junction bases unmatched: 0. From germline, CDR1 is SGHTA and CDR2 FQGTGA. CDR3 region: CASSLTGQGETQYF. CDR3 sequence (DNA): TGTGCCAGCAGCTTAACGGGACAGGGGGAGACCCAGTACTTC.

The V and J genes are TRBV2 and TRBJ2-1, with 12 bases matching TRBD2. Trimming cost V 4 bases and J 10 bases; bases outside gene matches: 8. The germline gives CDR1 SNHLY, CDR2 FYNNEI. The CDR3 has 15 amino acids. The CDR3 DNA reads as TGTGCCAGCAGTGTCCCTATTGGACTAGCGGGGGAGCAGTTCTTC. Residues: CASSVPIGLAGEQFF.

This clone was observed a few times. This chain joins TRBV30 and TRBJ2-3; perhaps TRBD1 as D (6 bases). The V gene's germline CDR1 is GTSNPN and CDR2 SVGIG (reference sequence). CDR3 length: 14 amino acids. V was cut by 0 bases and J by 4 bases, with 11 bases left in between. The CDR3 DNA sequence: TGTGCCTGGAGTGTGGGGGCTTTACCAGATACGCAGTATTTT. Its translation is CAWSVGALPDTQYF.

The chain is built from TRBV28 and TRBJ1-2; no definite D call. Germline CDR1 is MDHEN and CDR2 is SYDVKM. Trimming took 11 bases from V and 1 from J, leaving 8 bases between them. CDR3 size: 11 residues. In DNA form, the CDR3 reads TGTGCCGCCAGTATTAACTATGGCTACACCTTC. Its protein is CAASINYGYTF.

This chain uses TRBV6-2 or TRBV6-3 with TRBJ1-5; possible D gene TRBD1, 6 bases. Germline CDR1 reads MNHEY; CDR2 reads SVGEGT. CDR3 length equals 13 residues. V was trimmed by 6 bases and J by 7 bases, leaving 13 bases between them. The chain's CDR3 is CASSDRPYQPQHF. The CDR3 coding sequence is TGTGCCAGCAGCGACAGGCCATACCAGCCCCAGCATTTT.

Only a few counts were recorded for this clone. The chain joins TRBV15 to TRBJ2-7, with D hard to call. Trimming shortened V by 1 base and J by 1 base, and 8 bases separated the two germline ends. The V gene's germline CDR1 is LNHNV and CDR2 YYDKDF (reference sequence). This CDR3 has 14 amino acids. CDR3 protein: CATSRALESYEQYF. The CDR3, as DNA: TGTGCCACCAGCAGAGCACTCGAGTCCTACGAGCAGTACTTC.

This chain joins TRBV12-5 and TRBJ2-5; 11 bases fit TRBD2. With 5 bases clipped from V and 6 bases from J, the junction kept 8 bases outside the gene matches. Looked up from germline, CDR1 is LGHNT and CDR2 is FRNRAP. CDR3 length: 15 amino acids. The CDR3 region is CASGPGLAAPQTQYF. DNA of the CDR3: TGTGCTAGTGGTCCGGGACTAGCGGCCCCCCAGACCCAGTACTTC.

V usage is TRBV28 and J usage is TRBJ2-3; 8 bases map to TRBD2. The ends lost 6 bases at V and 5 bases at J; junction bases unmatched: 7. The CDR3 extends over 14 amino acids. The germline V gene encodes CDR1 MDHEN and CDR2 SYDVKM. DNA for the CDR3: TGTGCCAGCAGCATCCCGGGGGGGGGAGATACGCAGTATTTT. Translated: CASSIPGGGDTQYF. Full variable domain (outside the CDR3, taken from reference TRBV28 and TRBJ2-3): DVKVTQSSRYLVKRTGEKVFLECVQDMDHENMFWYRQDPGLGLRLIYFSYDVKMKEKGDIPEGYSVSREKKERFSLILESASTNQTSMYLCASSIPGGGDTQYFGPGTRLTVL.

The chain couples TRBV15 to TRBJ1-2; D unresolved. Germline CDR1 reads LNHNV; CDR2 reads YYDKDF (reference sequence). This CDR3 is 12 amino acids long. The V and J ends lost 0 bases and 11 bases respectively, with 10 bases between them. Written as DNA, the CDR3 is TGTGCCACCAGCAGAGAGGTCACAGAATACACCTTC. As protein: CATSREVTEYTF.

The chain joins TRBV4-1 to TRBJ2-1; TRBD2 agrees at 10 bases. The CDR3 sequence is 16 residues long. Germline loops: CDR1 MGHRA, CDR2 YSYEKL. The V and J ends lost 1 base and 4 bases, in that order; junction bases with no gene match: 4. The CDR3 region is CASSQVPSGGYNEQFF. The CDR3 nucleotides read TGCGCCAGCAGCCAAGTCCCTAGCGGGGGATACAATGAGCAGTTCTTC.

CDR3 DNA sequence: TGTGCCTCAAGTAACAGGGTTGTGAGTCAGCCCCAGCATTTT. This encodes CASSNRVVSQPQHF. This chain uses TRBV15 with TRBJ1-5, with a tentative D call TRBD1 (6 bases). Between the trimmed V and J ends, which lost 11 bases and 6 bases, there was a span of 20 bases. Germline V gene data show CDR1 as LNHNV and CDR2 as YYDKDF (reference sequence). The CDR3 sequence is 14 residues long.

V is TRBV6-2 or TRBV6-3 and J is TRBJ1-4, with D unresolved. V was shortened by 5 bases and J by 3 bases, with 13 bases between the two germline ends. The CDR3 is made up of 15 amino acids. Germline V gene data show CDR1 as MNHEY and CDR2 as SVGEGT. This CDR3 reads CASSPFTAANEKLFF. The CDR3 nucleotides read TGTGCCAGCAGTCCGTTTACTGCGGCTAATGAAAAACTGTTTTTT.

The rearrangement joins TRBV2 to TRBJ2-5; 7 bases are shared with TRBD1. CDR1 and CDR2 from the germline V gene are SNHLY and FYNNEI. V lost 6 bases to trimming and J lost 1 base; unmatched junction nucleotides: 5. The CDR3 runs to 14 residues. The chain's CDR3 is CASSLHRGQETQYF. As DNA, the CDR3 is TGTGCCAGCAGCCTTCACAGGGGCCAAGAGACCCAGTACTTC.

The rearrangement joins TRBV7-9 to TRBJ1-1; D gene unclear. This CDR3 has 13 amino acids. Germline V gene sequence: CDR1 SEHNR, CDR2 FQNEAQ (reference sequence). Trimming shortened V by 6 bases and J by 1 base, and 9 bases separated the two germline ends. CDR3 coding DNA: TGTGCCAGCAGTTCCACAGAGAACACTGAAGCTTTCTTT. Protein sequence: CASSSTENTEAFF. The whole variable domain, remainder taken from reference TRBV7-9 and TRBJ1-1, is DTGVSQNPRHKITKRGQNVTFRCDPISEHNRLYWYRQTLGQGPEFLTYFQNEAQLEKSRLLSDRFSAERPKGSFSTLEIQRTEQGDSAMYLCASSSTENTEAFFGQGTRLTVV.

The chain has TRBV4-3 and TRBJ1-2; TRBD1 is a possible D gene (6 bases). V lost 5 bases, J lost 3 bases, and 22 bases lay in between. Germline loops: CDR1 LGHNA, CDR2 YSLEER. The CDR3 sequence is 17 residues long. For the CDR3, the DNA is TGCGCCAGCAGCTCGACTCATAGGCGGGGGCTTGACTATGGCTACACCTTC. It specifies CASSSTHRRGLDYGYTF.

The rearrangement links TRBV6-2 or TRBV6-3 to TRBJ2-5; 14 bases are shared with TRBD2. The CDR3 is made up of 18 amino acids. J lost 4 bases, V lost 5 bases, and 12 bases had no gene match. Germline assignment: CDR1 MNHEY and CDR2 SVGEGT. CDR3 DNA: TGTGCCAGCAGTCATGGGACTAGCGGGGGCCGTAGATCAGAGACCCAGTACTTC. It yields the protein CASSHGTSGGRRSETQYF.

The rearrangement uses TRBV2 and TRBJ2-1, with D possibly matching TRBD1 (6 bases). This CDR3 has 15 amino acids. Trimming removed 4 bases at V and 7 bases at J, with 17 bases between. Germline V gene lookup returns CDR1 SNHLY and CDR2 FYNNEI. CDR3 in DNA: TGTGCCAGCAGTGTGGTCAGGGGAGCCCCTAATGAGCAGTTCTTC. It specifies CASSVVRGAPNEQFF.

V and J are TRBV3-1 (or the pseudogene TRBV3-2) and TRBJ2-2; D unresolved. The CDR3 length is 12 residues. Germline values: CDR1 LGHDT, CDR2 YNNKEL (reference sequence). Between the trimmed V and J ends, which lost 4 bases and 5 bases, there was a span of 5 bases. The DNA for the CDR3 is TGTGCCAGCAGCCTGGCAACCGGGGAGCTGTTTTTT. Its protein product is CASSLATGELFF.